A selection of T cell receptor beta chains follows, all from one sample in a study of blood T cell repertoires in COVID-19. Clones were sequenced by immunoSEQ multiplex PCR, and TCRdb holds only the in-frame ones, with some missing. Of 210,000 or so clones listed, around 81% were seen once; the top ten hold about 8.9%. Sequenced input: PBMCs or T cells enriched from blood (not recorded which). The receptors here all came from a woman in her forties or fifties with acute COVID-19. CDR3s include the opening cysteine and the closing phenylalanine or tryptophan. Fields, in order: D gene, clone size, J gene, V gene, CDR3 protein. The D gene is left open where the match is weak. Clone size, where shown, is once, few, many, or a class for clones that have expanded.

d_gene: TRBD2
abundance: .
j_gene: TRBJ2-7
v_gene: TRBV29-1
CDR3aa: CSVEGLAYEQYF

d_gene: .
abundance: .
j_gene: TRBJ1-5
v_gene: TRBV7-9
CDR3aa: CASSPLTITQPQHF

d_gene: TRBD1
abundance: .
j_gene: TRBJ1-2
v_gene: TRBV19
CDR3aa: CASSILPGQGFPGYTF

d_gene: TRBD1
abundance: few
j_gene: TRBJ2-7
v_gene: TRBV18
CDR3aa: CASSRPGQGSYEQYF

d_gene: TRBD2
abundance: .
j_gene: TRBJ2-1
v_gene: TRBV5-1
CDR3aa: CASSLEASGSSYNEQFF

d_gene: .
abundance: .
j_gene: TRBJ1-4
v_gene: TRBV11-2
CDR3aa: CASSLDNGEKLFF

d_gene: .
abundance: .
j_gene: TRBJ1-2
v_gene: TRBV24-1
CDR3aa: CATSDLQGYGYTF

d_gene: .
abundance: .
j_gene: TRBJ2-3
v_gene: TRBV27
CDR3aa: CASKTTGSTDTQYF

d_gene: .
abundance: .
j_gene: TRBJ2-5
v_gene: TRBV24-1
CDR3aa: CATSEGGAVHETQYF

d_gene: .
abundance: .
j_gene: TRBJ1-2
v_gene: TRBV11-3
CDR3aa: CASSLNRGRGYGYTF

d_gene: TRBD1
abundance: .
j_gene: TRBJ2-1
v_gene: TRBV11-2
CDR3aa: CASSSQRTGQNEQFF

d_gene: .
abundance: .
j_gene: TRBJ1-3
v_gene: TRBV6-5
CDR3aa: CASSRDIGNTIYF

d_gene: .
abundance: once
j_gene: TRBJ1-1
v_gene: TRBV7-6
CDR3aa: CASSLGGGEMNTEAFF

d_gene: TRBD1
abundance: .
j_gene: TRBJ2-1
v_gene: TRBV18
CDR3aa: CASSMQGALYNEQFF

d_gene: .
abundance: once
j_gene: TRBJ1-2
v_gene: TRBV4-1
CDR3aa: CASSQVATYNYGYTF

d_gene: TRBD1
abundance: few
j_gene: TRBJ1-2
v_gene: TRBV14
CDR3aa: CASSPDRAGNGYTF

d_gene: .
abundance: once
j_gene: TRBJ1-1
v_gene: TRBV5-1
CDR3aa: CASSLEYRDTEAFF

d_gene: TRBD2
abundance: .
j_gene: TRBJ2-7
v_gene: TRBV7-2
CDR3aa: CASSLITTQREWSYEQYF

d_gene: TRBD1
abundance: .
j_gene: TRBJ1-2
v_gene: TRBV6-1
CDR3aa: CASSEYTGGSYGYTF

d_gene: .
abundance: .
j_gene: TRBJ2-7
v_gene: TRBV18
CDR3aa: CASSTGLHYEQYF

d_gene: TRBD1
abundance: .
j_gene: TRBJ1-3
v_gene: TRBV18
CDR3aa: CASSPGTEVNTIYF

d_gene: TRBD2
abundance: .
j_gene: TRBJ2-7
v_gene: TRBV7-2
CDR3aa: CASSSDSGRYYEQYF

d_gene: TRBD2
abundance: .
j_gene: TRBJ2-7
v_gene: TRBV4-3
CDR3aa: CASSQDHGGGIKFSSYEQYF

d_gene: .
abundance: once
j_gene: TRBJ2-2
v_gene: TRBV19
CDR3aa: CASSTAGRYTGELFF

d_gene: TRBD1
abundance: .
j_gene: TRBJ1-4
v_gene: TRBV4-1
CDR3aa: CASSQTGATNEKLFF

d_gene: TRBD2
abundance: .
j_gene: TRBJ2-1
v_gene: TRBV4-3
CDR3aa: CASSQDLGASGNNEQFF

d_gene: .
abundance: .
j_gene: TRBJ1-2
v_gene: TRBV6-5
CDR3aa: CASSPQGQGGYTF

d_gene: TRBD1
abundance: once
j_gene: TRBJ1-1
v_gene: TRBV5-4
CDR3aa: CASSWDRMNTEAFF

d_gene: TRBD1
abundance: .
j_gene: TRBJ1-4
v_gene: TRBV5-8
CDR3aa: CAGGWGQGAEKLFF

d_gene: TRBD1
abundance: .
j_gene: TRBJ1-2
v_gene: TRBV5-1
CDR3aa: CASSLGTGANYGYTF

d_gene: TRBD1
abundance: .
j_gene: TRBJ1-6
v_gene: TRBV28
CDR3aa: CASRGQGGTYNSPLHF

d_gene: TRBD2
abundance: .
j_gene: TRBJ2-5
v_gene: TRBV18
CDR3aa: CASSQTSVETQYF

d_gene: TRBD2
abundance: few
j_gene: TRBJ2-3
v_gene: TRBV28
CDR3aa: CASSRPGLAGDTQYF

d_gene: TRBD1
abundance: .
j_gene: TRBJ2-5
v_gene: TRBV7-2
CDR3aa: CASSSGQAQETQYF

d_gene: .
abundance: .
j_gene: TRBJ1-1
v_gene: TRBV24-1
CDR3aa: CATSVLQGCGNTEAFF

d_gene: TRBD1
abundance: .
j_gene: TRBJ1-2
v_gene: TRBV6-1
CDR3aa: CASSEVDRGPYTF

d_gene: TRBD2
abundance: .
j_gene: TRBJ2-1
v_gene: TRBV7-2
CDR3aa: CASSSRSGDSYNEQFF

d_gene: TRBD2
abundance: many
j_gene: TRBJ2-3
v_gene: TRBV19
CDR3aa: CASSINDPGLAFADTQYF

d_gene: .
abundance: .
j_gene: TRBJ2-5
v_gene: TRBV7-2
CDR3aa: CASSLGLGRQETQYF

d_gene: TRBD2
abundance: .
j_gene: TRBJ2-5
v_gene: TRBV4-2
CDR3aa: CASSQDLLAGSETQYF

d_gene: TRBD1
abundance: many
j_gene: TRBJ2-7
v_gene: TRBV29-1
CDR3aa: CSVVGGLFYEQYF

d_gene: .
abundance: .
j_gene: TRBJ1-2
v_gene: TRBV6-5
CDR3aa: CAAGSNYGYTF

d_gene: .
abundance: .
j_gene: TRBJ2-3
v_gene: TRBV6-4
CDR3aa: CASKDRYSTDTQYF

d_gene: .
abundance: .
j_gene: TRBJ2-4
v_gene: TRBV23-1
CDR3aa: CASSQSIRTDGQSENIQYF

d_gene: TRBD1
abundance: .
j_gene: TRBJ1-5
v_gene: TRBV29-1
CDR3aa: CSVQSGKVRDRDDSNQPQHF

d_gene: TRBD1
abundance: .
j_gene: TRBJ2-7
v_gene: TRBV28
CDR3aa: CASSQPGTGAYEQYF

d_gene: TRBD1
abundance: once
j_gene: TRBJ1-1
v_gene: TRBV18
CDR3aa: CASSLRTGGNTEAFF